Given below is one TCR beta chain in context. TCRdb's copy holds only in-frame clones and misses some; the assay was immunoSEQ multiplex PCR. The sample comprises roughly 40,000 clones, roughly nine tenths of which are singletons, and approximately 0.81% rests with the top ten. These data originate in a study of T cell changes during pregnancy in multiple sclerosis. With 5 bases clipped from V and 1 base from J, the junction kept 12 bases outside the gene matches. Germline CDR1 is SGHRS and CDR2 is YFSETQ. This CDR3 has 18 residues. Sequenced here: CD4+ T cells from peripheral blood mononuclear cells, sampled before pregnancy. The source is a female donor with multiple sclerosis, enrolled in a pregnancy study. The rearrangement uses TRBV5-1 and TRBJ2-1; TRBD2 agrees at 10 bases. The CDR3 here is CASRKREGQEVSYNEQFF. The CDR3 bases are TGCGCCAGCAGGAAGCGGGAGGGCCAGGAAGTTTCCTACAATGAGCAGTTCTTC.